This T cell receptor (beta chain) was retrieved from a study of T cell changes during pregnancy in multiple sclerosis. V shed 5 bases, J shed 8 bases, and the junction held 13 bases outside the gene matches. This CDR3 comprises 16 residues. Per the germline V gene, CDR1 is SGHAT and CDR2 is FQNNGV. The assay was immunoSEQ multiplex PCR, and TCRdb's table has in-frame clones only and misses some. The table has 75,000 to 95,000 clones, 75% to 95% seen once. The genes are TRBV11-2 and TRBJ2-1; 9 nucleotides align to TRBD1. The sample in question was peripheral blood, obtained before pregnancy. This clonotype was sampled from a female donor with multiple sclerosis, enrolled in a pregnancy study. CDR3 loop: CASSLNRGRFRDEQFF. CDR3 DNA: TGTGCCAGCAGCCTGAACAGGGGGCGTTTTAGGGATGAGCAGTTCTTC.